This TCR beta chain was identified in a study of PD-1 blockade in classical Hodgkin lymphoma. Study in general: On a schedule of every 2 weeks, patients received nivolumab 3 mg/kg intravenously.

V gave up 8 bases and J gave up 5 bases, with 12 bases separating them. Germline CDR1 and CDR2: MDHEN and SYDVKM. The CDR3 extends over 12 amino acids. Findings and caveats of the study: Researchers reported that CD4+ TCR diversity, though not CD8+, rose significantly by C4D1. Among the patients, those starting nivolumab under 1 year after ASCT were excluded. Repertoire differences lack defined causes, possibly disease activity or prior therapy.

Concerning this clone: Its antigen is undetermined.

Specified time point: cycle 4 day 1 (C4D1), after 6 weeks of nivolumab. Every patient relapsed after autologous stem cell transplantation, and brentuximab vedotin exposure varied. Magnetic negative selection of thawed PBMCs was the method by which CD4+ T cells were purified. Measured with immunoSEQ multiplex PCR; TCRdb has only the in-frame clones, and not every one. The repertoire holds 25,000 or so clones, with roughly 85% as singletons. This sample comprised CD4+ T cells from blood, obtained before the fourth cycle of nivolumab. The chain carries TRBV28 and TRBJ1-1; TRBD1 might be the D (6 bases). The sequence came from a human donor with classical Hodgkin lymphoma. For the CDR3, the DNA is TGTGCCAGCCGTACAGGGTGGACTGAAGCTTTCTTT. This encodes CASRTGWTEAFF.